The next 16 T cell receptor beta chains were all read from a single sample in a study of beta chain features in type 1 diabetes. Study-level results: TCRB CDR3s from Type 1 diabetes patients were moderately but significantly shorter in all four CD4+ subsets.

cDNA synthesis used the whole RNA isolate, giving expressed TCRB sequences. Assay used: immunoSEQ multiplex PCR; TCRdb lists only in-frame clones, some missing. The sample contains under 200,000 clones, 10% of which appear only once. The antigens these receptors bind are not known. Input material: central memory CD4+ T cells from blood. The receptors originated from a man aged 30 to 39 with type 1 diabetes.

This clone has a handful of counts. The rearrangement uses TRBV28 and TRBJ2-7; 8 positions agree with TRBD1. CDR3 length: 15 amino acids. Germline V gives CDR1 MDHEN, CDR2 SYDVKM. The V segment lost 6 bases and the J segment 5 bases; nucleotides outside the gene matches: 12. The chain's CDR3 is CASRRGQGGIDEQYF. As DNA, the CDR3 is TGTGCCAGCAGGCGCGGACAGGGTGGTATTGACGAGCAGTACTTC. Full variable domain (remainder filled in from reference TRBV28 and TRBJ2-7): DVKVTQSSRYLVKRTGEKVFLECVQDMDHENMFWYRQDPGLGLRLIYFSYDVKMKEKGDIPEGYSVSREKKERFSLILESASTNQTSMYLCASRRGQGGIDEQYFGPGTRLTVT.

CDR3: CASSINGGLYGYTF. The CDR3, as DNA: TGTGCCAGTAGTATCAACGGCGGACTCTATGGCTACACCTTC. V usage is TRBV19 and J usage is TRBJ1-2; D ambiguous. Germline V gene data show CDR1 as LNHDA and CDR2 as SQIVND (reference sequence). Trimming shortened V by 3 bases and J by 4 bases, and 12 bases separated the two germline ends. This CDR3 spans 14 amino acids.

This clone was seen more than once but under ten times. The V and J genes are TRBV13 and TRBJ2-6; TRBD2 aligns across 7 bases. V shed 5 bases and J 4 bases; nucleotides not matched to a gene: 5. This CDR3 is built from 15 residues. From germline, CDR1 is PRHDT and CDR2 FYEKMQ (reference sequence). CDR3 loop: CASSRSGAGANVLTF. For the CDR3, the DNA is TGTGCCAGCAGCCGCAGCGGGGCCGGGGCCAACGTCCTGACTTTC.

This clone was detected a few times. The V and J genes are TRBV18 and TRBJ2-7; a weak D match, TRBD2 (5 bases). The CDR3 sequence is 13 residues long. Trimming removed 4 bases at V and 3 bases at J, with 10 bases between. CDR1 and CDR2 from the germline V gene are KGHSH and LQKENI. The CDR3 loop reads CASSRTGIYEQYF. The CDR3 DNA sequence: TGTGCCAGCTCACGGACGGGAATCTACGAGCAGTACTTC.

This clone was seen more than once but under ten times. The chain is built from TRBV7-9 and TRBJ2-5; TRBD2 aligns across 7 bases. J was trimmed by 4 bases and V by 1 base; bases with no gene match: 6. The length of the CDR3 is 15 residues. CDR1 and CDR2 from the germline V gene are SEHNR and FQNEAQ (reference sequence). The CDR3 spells CASSLGRERGETQYF. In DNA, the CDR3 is TGTGCCAGCAGCTTAGGGCGGGAGAGAGGAGAGACCCAGTACTTC.

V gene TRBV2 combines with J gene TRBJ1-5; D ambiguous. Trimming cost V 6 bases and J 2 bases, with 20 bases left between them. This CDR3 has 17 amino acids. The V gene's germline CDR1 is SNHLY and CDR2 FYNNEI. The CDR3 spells CASRDYGPTNGNQPQHF. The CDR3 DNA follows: TGTGCCAGCAGAGACTACGGGCCTACAAACGGCAATCAGCCCCAGCATTTT.

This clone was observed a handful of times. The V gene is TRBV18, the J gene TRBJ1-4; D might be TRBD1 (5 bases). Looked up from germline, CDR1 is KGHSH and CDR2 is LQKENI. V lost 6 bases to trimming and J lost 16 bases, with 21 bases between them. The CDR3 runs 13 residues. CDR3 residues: CASSPSWGSTSFF. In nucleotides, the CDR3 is TGTGCCAGCTCGCCGTCTTGGGGCAGTACTTCGTTTTTT.

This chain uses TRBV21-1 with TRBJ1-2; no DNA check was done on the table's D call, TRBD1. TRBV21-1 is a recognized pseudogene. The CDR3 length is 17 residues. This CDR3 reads CASSMEGPGQGSYGYTF. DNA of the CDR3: TGTGCCAGCAGCATGGAGGGGCCGGGACAGGGTTCCTATGGCTACACCTTC.

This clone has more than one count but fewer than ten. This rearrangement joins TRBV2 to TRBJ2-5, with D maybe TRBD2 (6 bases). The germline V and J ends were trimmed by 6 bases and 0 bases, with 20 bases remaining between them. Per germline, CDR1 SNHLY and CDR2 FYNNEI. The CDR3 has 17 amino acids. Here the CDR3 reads CASSPPSGTSYQETQYF. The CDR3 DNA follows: TGTGCCAGCAGCCCACCCTCCGGGACTTCGTACCAAGAGACCCAGTACTTC.

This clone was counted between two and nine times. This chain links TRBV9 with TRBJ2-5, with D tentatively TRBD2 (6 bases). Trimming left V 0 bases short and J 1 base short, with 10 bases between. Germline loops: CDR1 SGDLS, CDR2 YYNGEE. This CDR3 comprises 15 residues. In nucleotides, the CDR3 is TGTGCCAGCAGCGTAGCGGGAGCTTCCCAAGAGACCCAGTACTTC. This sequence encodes CASSVAGASQETQYF.

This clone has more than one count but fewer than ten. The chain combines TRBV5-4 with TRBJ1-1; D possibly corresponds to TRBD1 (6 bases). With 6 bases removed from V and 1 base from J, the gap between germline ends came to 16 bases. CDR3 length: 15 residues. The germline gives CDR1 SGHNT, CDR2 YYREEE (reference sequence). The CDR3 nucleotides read TGTGCCAGCACCCCCGGGGGGCGCGGGAACACTGAAGCTTTCTTT. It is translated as CASTPGGRGNTEAFF.

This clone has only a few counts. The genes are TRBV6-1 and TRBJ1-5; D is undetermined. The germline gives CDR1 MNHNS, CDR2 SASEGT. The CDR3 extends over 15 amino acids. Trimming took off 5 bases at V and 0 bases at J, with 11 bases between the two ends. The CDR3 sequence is CASSSGIHSNQPQHF. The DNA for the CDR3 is TGTGCCAGCAGTTCCGGGATTCATAGCAATCAGCCCCAGCATTTT.

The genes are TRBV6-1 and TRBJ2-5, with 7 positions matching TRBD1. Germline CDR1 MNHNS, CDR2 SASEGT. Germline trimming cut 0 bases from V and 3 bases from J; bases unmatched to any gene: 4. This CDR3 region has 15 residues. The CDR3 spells CASSEALDREETQYF. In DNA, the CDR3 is TGTGCCAGCAGTGAAGCGTTAGACAGGGAAGAGACCCAGTACTTC.

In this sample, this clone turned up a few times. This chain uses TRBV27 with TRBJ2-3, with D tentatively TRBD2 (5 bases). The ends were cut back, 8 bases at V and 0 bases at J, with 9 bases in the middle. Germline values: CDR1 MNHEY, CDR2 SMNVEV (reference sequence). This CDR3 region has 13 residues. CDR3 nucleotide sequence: TGTGCCAGCCGTCGGACTAGCACAGATACGCAGTATTTT. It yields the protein CASRRTSTDTQYF.

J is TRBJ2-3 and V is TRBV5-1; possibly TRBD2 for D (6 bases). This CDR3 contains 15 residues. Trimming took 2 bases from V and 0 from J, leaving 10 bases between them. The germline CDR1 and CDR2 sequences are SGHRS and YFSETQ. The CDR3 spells CASSFGGTSTDTQYF. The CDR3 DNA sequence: TGCGCCAGCAGCTTTGGAGGGACCAGCACAGATACGCAGTATTTT.

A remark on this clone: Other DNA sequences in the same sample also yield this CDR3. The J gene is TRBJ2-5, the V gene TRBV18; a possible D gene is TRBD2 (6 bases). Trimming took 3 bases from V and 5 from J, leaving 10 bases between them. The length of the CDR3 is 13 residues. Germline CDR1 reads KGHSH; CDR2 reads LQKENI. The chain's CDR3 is CASSPGLLETQYF. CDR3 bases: TGTGCCAGCTCACCGGGACTCTTGGAGACCCAGTACTTC.